This T cell receptor beta chain emerged from a study of T cell changes during pregnancy in multiple sclerosis. Using immunoSEQ multiplex PCR, the repertoire was profiled, and TCRdb retains in-frame clones only, with some absent. The sample has tens of thousands of clones, about 91% seen once. The CDR3 is made up of 10 amino acids. The germline V gene encodes CDR1 DFQATT and CDR2 SNEGSKA (reference sequence). Trimming removed 3 bases at V and 7 bases at J, with 6 bases between. The chain is built from TRBV20-1 and TRBJ1-2, with D possibly TRBD1 on 5 matching bases. This receptor was obtained from a female donor in good health, enrolled as a control in a pregnancy study. The material was CD4+ T cells from peripheral blood mononuclear cells, obtained in the second trimester of pregnancy. Here the CDR3 DNA reads TGCAGTGCTAGCGGGGGTGGCTACACCTTC. This codes for CSASGGGYTF.